The T cell receptor (beta chain) described here comes from a study of blood T cell repertoires in COVID-19. Method: immunoSEQ multiplex PCR; TCRdb's copy keeps in-frame clones and lacks some. The sample consists of under 200,000 clones, about 88% of them appearing once. This clone was observed a handful of times. CDR1 SGHTA and CDR2 FQGNSA come from the germline V gene. V was trimmed by 1 base and J by 2 bases, leaving 9 bases between them. The CDR3 spans 15 residues. The V gene is TRBV7-2, the J gene TRBJ1-3; no reliable D call. The sample consisted of peripheral blood. The origin of this receptor is a man between 60 and 75 years old with COVID-19, enrolled during active disease. This CDR3 reads CASSLVLGPGNTIYF. CDR3 nucleotides: TGTGCCAGCAGCTTAGTACTGGGCCCTGGAAACACCATATATTTT.